This T cell receptor (beta chain) was profiled in a study of CD8 T cells in Susac syndrome. The CDR3 covers 17 residues. The V and J ends lost 0 bases and 5 bases, in that order; junction bases with no gene match: 5. Per germline, CDR1 SGDLS and CDR2 YYNGEE. With random hexamers, reverse transcription was performed on roughly 0.5 to 1 ug of RNA. TCRdb fed the immunoSEQ multiplex PCR reads into MiXCR, producing one record per CDR3 protein. The sample includes about 150,000 distinct CDR3 sequences, around 95% of them seen just once. Sequenced: CD8+ T cells from PBMCs. This chain joins TRBV9 and TRBJ1-6; TRBD1 agrees at 10 bases. The source is a human donor with multiple sclerosis. The CDR3 coding sequence is TGTGCCAGCAGCGTAGCCCCGGGACAGGGGAATAATTCACCCCTCCACTTT. Amino acid sequence: CASSVAPGQGNNSPLHF.